The sequence of this TCR beta chain was determined in a study of Graves' ophthalmopathy and Graves' hyperthyroidism. Amplified TCR beta CDR3 regions were obtained using RNA transcripts as template. RT-PCR in the first round used HTBI primers; a second-round multiplex PCR followed. TCRdb independently ran MiXCR on the multiplex PCR reads; one entry per CDR3 protein. The data hold about 740,000 distinct CDR3 sequences, with 35% to 50% observed a single time. Comments on this clonotype: Its matching antigen is unknown.

CDR1 and CDR2 from the germline V gene are ENHRY and SYGVKD. The CDR3 runs 17 residues. The V and J ends lost 6 bases and 1 base, in that order; junction bases with no gene match: 7. Study-wide results and limits: Ophthalmopathy progression cases were predicted by the model with roughly 64% sensitivity and about 72% specificity.

Clinical symptoms and serum thyroxine were used for diagnosis; TRAb, thyroid ultrasound and orbital computed tomography were also relied on. It was from roughly 9.3 ml of fresh peripheral blood that the PBMCs came. The clonotype originates from an adult man with Graves' ophthalmopathy. The specimen was peripheral blood. V usage is TRBV10-3 and J usage is TRBJ1-3, with 12 bases lining up with TRBD1. CDR3 in amino acids: CAIRGDRGRSSGNTIYF. The CDR3, as DNA: TGTGCCATCAGAGGGGACAGGGGGCGATCTTCTGGAAACACCATATATTTT.